This section outlines one TCR beta chain sequence together with its context. Antigen unknown. Amplification of TCR alpha and beta CDR3 regions from RNA used iRepertoire nested multiplex PCR. TCRdb fed the multiplex PCR reads into MiXCR, producing one record per CDR3 protein. The sample consists of about 12,000 distinct CDR3 sequences, 26% of them appearing once. This specimen belongs to a study of glioma-infiltrating T cells. Whole-study results and caveats: Non-neoplastic patients had below-expected tissue-blood divergence, while all gliomas exceeded expectation.

Sequenced material: glioma tissue, nonneoplastic brain tissue, or PBMCs (not recorded which). This clonotype originated in a human donor with low-grade glioma or glioblastoma, undergoing nonglioma brain surgery, or in good health (not recorded which).

The CDR3 region has the DNA TGTGCCAGCAGTGAATGGGCCAGCGGGTCCAATGAGCAGTTCTTC. Translated, it gives CASSEWASGSNEQFF. The chain employs TRBV2 and TRBJ2-1; D is possibly TRBD2 (6 bases). The germline gives CDR1 SNHLY, CDR2 FYNNEI. The CDR3 has 15 amino acids. The V end was cut by 2 bases, the J end by 6 bases, with 14 bases between.